Presented here are 10 T cell receptor beta chains from one specimen sequenced in a study of T cell repertoires in cytomegalovirus infection. Their antigens remain unidentified. TCRdb called the reads again in MiXCR, with one record for every CDR3 protein. Here the sample spans tens of thousands of distinct CDR3 sequences, roughly 40% being singletons. The starting material was CD8+ T cells from cultured PBMCs, obtained from culture after CMV antigen stimulation. The receptors originated from a human donor in good health (CMV status not recorded). Some clones in this sample may be carry-over from other donors' samples.

The chain has TRBV6-1 and TRBJ1-5, with TRBD1 identical over 12 bases. This CDR3 has 15 residues. J was trimmed by 6 bases and V by 6 bases; bases with no gene match: 6. Germline CDR1 reads MNHNS; CDR2 reads SASEGT. For the CDR3, the DNA is TGTGCCAGCAGCGGGACAGGGGGCCCCATTCAGCCCCAGCATTTT. Translation gives CASSGTGGPIQPQHF.

The chain uses TRBV7-6 and TRBJ1-1; a possible D gene is TRBD1 (5 bases). V lost 5 bases and J lost 6, with 16 bases in between. CDR3 size: 14 residues. Per germline, CDR1 SGHVS and CDR2 FNYEAQ. The chain's CDR3 is CASSPLRGDAEAFF. In DNA form, the CDR3 reads TGTGCCAGCAGCCCCCTCCGGGGGGACGCTGAAGCTTTCTTT.

This clonotype has more than one count but fewer than ten. J is TRBJ2-7 and V is TRBV7-8; 10 bases are a match to TRBD1. The CDR3 is 16 residues long. The germline V gene encodes CDR1 SGHVS and CDR2 FQNEAQ. V shed 0 bases, J shed 3 bases, and the junction held 5 bases outside the gene matches. The CDR3 region has the DNA TGTGCCAGCAGCTTAGCGGGACAGGGGAAAATCTACGAGCAGTACTTC. It encodes CASSLAGQGKIYEQYF.

This sequence joins TRBV7-9 and TRBJ2-3; TRBD2 aligns across 11 bases. Germline V gene data show CDR1 as SEHNR and CDR2 as FQNEAQ (reference sequence). V was pared by 1 base and J by 2 bases, with 5 bases of the junction left unmatched. The CDR3 is made up of 17 amino acids. This CDR3 is CASSLDPSGGTTDTQYF. The CDR3 nucleotides read TGTGCCAGCAGCTTAGATCCTAGCGGGGGGACCACAGATACGCAGTATTTT.

This clonotype came up a few times. The chain has TRBV7-9 and TRBJ2-1; 8 bases line up with TRBD2. The germline V gene encodes CDR1 SEHNR and CDR2 FQNEAQ (reference sequence). Trimming removed 5 bases from V and 3 bases from J; junction bases left unmatched: 6. The CDR3 is made up of 15 amino acids. CDR3 sequence reads: CASSGAGAFYNEQFF. The CDR3 DNA follows: TGTGCCAGCAGCGGAGCGGGGGCGTTCTACAATGAGCAGTTCTTC.

The chain links TRBV19 to TRBJ2-5; maybe TRBD1 (5 bases). This CDR3 is 13 amino acids long. Trimming removed 3 bases from V and 5 bases from J, with 10 bases in between. CDR1 is LNHDA, CDR2 SQIVND, per germline (reference sequence). CDR3 sequence: CASSMTVTETQYF. The CDR3 DNA is TGTGCCAGTAGTATGACAGTCACGGAGACCCAGTACTTC. Supplemented by reference TRBV19 and TRBJ2-5, the full variable domain reads DGGITQSPKYLFRKEGQNVTLSCEQNLNHDAMYWYRQDPGQGLRLIYYSQIVNDFQKGDIAEGYSVSREKKESFPLTVTSAQKNPTAFYLCASSMTVTETQYFGPGTRLLVL.

The chain employs TRBV10-3 and TRBJ2-5; tentative D call: TRBD2 (7 bases). The germline gives CDR1 ENHRY, CDR2 SYGVKD. V lost 7 bases, J lost 5 bases, and 14 bases lay in between. The CDR3 contains 13 residues. The DNA of the CDR3 is TGTGCCATCATGGCGGCGGGGGCGGAGACCCAGTACTTC. Its protein is CAIMAAGAETQYF.

This chain links TRBV7-2 with TRBJ1-1; D unclear. Trimming removed 0 bases at V and 12 bases at J, with 11 bases between. Per the germline V gene, CDR1 is SGHTA and CDR2 is FQGNSA. CDR3 length: 12 amino acids. The CDR3 DNA is TGTGCCAGCAGCTTAGCGTTGGGAGAAACTTTCTTT. Amino acid sequence: CASSLALGETFF.

This clonotype was observed a few times. CDR3 nucleotides: TGTGCCAGCAACTACAGGGATGGGTACAATGAGCAGTTCTTC. Protein product: CASNYRDGYNEQFF. This chain links TRBV28 with TRBJ2-1; a possible D gene is TRBD1 (6 bases). Deletions cut 7 bases from V and 4 bases from J, with 14 bases between. Germline V lookup: CDR1 MDHEN, CDR2 SYDVKM. The CDR3 is 14 amino acids.

The CDR3 coding sequence is TGTGCCAGCAGTTTCGGACAGGGACCTAACTATGGCTACACCTTC. This encodes CASSFGQGPNYGYTF. V is TRBV12-3 or TRBV12-4 and J is TRBJ1-2, with 8 positions matching TRBD1. J was trimmed by 0 bases and V by 3 bases; bases with no gene match: 3. This CDR3 has 15 amino acids.